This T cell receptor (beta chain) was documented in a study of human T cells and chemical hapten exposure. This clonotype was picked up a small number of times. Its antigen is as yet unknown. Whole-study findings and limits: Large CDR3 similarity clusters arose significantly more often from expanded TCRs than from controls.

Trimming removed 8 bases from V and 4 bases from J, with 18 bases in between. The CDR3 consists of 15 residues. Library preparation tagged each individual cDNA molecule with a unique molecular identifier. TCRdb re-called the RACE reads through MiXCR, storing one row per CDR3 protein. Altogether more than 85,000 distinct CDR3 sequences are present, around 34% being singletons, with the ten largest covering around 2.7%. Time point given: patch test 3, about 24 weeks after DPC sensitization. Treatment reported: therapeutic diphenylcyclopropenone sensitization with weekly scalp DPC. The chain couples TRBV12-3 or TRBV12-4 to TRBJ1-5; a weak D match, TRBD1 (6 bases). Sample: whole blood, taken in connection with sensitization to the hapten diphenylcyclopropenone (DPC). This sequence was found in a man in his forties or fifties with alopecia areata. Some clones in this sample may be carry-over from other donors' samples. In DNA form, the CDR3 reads TGTGCCAGCGGAGCGACCGGACAGCTGAATCAGCCCCAGCATTTT. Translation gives CASGATGQLNQPQHF.